This entry describes one TCR beta chain. The antigen remains undetermined. Expressed TCRB transcripts were sequenced because the isolated RNA had all been reverse transcribed beforehand. Data came from immunoSEQ multiplex PCR; TCRdb stores just in-frame clones and leaves some out. Of about 900,000 clones in the sample, around a sixth were seen once. These data originate in a study of beta chain features in type 1 diabetes. The germline V and J ends were trimmed by 5 bases and 7 bases, with 12 bases remaining between them. Germline CDR1 and CDR2: MDHEN and SYDVKM. There are 13 residues in the CDR3. Populations isolated by sorting all had purity greater than 95%. Study-wide points: For patients and controls alike, PCR might favor shorter templates to the same degree. VDJ junctions in type 1 diabetes patients carried more deletions and fewer insertions. Significant though moderate, a shortening of TCRB CDR3s appeared in all four CD4+ subsets of Type 1 diabetes patients.

The source material was naive CD4+ T cells from blood. The chain is built from TRBV28 and TRBJ1-5; D gene ambiguous. This receptor was taken from a woman aged 18-29 years in good health. This CDR3 is CASSPHHTQPQHF. In DNA, the CDR3 is TGTGCCAGCAGTCCACACCACACCCAGCCCCAGCATTTT.